This T cell receptor (beta chain) was profiled in a study of graft-versus-host responses after intestinal transplantation. Study context: Each recipient received anti-thymocyte globulin induction, then tacrolimus and steroids for approximately 3 years. Study results and limitations: Analysis identified GvH clones in recipient marrow, with some appearing first in ileum or blood.

To note about this clone: Its antigen is currently unknown.

Libraries were prepared by immunoSEQ multiplex PCR; TCRdb keeps only in-frame clonotypes and omits some of them. Of fewer than 90,000 clones in the sample, over 90% were seen once. Germline V gene sequence: CDR1 SGHRS, CDR2 YFSETQ. The V gene lost 3 bases and the J gene lost 0 bases, with 17 bases spanning the gap. The CDR3 is 17 residues long. The TCR was taken from a human donor who was the organ donor for an intestinal transplant. This material consisted of unstimulated CD4+ T cells sorted from spleen or lymph node cells, taken before transplant. This chain links TRBV5-1 with TRBJ2-3; weak D call: TRBD1 (6 bases). CDR3 loop: CASSWTANRLSTDTQYF. CDR3 coding DNA: TGCGCCAGCAGCTGGACAGCCAACCGACTTAGCACAGATACGCAGTATTTT.